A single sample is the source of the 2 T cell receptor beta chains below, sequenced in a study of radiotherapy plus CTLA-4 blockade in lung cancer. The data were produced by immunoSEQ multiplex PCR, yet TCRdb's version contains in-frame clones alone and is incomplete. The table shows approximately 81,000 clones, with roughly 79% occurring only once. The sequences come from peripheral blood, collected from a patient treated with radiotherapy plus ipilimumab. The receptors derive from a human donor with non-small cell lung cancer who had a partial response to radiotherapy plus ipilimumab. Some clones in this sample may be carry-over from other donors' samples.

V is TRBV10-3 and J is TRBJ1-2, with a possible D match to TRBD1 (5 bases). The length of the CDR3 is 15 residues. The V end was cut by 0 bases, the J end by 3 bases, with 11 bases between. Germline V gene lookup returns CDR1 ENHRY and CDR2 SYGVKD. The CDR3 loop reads CAISESAGWYYGYTF. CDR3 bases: TGTGCCATCAGTGAGTCAGCAGGGTGGTACTATGGCTACACCTTC.

In DNA, the CDR3 is TGTGCCAGCAGCCAGGCCAACGGGTTCGACACTGAAGCTTTCTTT. Protein: CASSQANGFDTEAFF. The chain couples TRBV14 to TRBJ1-1; D gene uncertain. The CDR3 sequence is 15 residues long. Trimming cost V 3 bases and J 3 bases, with 14 bases left between them. CDR1 is SGHDN, CDR2 FVKESK, per germline.